These 21 T cell receptor beta chains came from one sample sequenced in a study of T-cell reconstitution after alpha-beta-depleted transplantation in children. Preparation of the TCRbeta library involved a method that used unique molecular identifiers. One entry per CDR3 protein results from TCRdb running MiXCR on the PCR reads. The sample lists over 400,000 distinct CDR3 sequences, approximately 41% seen once, with 27% in the top ten. This specimen consisted of PBMCs, obtained before TCRalphabeta/CD19-depleted stem cell transplant. These receptors originate from a girl under 10 years old with aplastic anemia, due to receive a stem cell transplant.

There are many counts of this clonotype. This chain uses TRBV6-5 with TRBJ2-4, with 8 bases lining up with TRBD1. The CDR3 consists of 14 residues. CDR1 and CDR2 (germline): MNHEY, SVGAGI. After removal of 10 bases from V and 3 bases from J, the junction contained 8 bases not matched to a gene. For the CDR3, the DNA is TGTGCCACCATGGACAGGGTCGACAAAAACATTCAGTACTTC. This encodes CATMDRVDKNIQYF.

V is TRBV6-1 and J is TRBJ2-5; 7 nucleotides align to TRBD2. The junction had 10 bases not matched to a gene; V was cut back by 8 bases and J by 1 base. Germline V lookup: CDR1 MNHNS, CDR2 SASEGT. There are 15 residues in the CDR3. DNA of the CDR3: TGTGCCAGCGGGGATACCGGGAGGCCCCAAGAGACCCAGTACTTC. As protein: CASGDTGRPQETQYF.

In its sample, this clonotype was seen a few times. The chain carries TRBV7-2 and TRBJ2-5, with 12 bases that match TRBD2. Trimming at V came to 5 bases and at J to 1 base, leaving 8 bases not matched to a gene. The CDR3 loop spans 17 amino acids. The germline gives CDR1 SGHTA, CDR2 FQGNSA. The CDR3 loop is CASSPHLAGGSQETQYF. The CDR3 nucleotides read TGTGCCAGCAGCCCACACCTAGCGGGAGGGAGCCAAGAGACCCAGTACTTC.

This clonotype was detected many times. This chain uses TRBV12-3 or TRBV12-4 with TRBJ1-3; D is ambiguous. This CDR3 is 14 amino acids long. Trimming cost V 6 bases and J 0 bases, with 9 bases left between them. DNA for the CDR3: TGTGCCAGCAGCCCGGGCCGCTCTGGAAACACCATATATTTT. It yields the protein CASSPGRSGNTIYF.

The J gene is TRBJ2-7, the V gene TRBV29-1, with D possibly matching TRBD2 (6 bases). V was shortened by 4 bases and J by 3 bases, with 10 bases between the two germline ends. In germline, CDR1 is SQVTM, CDR2 ANQGSEA. This CDR3 has 12 amino acids. The CDR3: CSVGAGIYEQYF. The CDR3 DNA sequence: TGCAGCGTTGGAGCGGGCATCTACGAGCAGTACTTC.

The rearrangement links TRBV20-1 to TRBJ1-1, with D uncertain. Germline values: CDR1 DFQATT, CDR2 SNEGSKA (reference sequence). There are 12 residues in the CDR3. The CDR3 region is CRTGGKNTEAFF. The CDR3 region has the DNA TGCAGGACCGGTGGGAAGAACACTGAAGCTTTCTTT.

In its sample, this clonotype was seen many times. V is TRBV12-3 or TRBV12-4 and J is TRBJ2-1; 8 nucleotides match TRBD2. The CDR3 contains 16 residues. With 5 bases clipped from V and 8 bases from J, the junction kept 14 bases outside the gene matches. The CDR3 nucleotides are TGTGCCAGCAGTGTATTTTCCGGAGCGGGAGATGATGAGCAGTTCTTC. This encodes CASSVFSGAGDDEQFF.

This clonotype has at least ten counts. The chain carries TRBV3-1 and TRBJ2-3; maybe TRBD2 (5 bases). Between the trimmed V and J ends, which lost 0 bases and 1 base, there was a span of 14 bases. Germline-derived CDR1 and CDR2 are LGHDT and YNNKEL (reference sequence). The CDR3 consists of 17 residues. The DNA of the CDR3 is TGTGCCAGCAGCCAAGATTACCCGGGATGGGGCACAGATACGCAGTATTTT. Its translation is CASSQDYPGWGTDTQYF.

This chain joins TRBV5-1 and TRBJ1-1; no clear D gene. CDR1 SGHRS and CDR2 YFSETQ come from the germline V gene. The CDR3 sequence is 16 residues long. V was trimmed by 4 bases and J by 1 base, leaving 17 bases between them. The CDR3 region is CASSPMRTGGNTEAFF. CDR3 nucleotide sequence: TGCGCCAGCAGCCCTATGAGGACGGGCGGGAACACTGAAGCTTTCTTT.

The chain recombines TRBV20-1 with TRBJ2-2; the match to TRBD2 covers 8 bases. J was trimmed by 1 base and V by 1 base; bases with no gene match: 2. The CDR3 totals 15 residues. Germline V gene sequence: CDR1 DFQATT, CDR2 SNEGSKA (reference sequence). CDR3 DNA sequence: TGCAGTGCTAGAGGGACTAGCAGGAACACCGGGGAGCTGTTTTTT. It is translated as CSARGTSRNTGELFF.

This clonotype has ten or more counts. The CDR3 nucleotides are TGTGCCAGCACCCAATTATTGGGCCAAGAGACCCAGTACTTC. Amino acids: CASTQLLGQETQYF. This rearrangement joins TRBV5-5 to TRBJ2-5; no firm D call. CDR1 SGHKS and CDR2 YYEKEE come from the germline V gene (reference sequence). The CDR3 has 14 amino acids. V was clipped by 6 bases and J by 1 base, with 13 bases between them. Using reference TRBV5-5 and TRBJ2-5 for the parts outside the CDR3, the full variable domain is DAGVTQSPTHLIKTRGQQVTLRCSPISGHKSVSWYQQVLGQGPQFIFQYYEKEERGRGNFPDRFSARQFPNYSSELNVNALLLGDSALYLCASTQLLGQETQYFGPGTRLLVL.

This clonotype was seen at least ten times. The chain has TRBV5-1 and TRBJ2-1; unclear D gene. The CDR3 runs 14 residues. V dropped 1 base and J dropped 0 bases, with 5 bases sitting between them. Germline lookup yields CDR1 SGHRS and CDR2 YFSETQ. The CDR3 DNA follows: TGCGCCAGCAGCTTGACCAGCTCCTACAATGAGCAGTTCTTC. Translating gives CASSLTSSYNEQFF.

V and J are TRBV7-6 and TRBJ2-2; the D call may be TRBD1 or TRBD2 (7 bases each). Trimming took 5 bases from V and 6 from J, leaving 16 bases between them. The germline V gene has CDR1 SGHVS and CDR2 FNYEAQ. The CDR3 contains 15 residues. CDR3 in amino acids: CASSPTGRGSGELFF. The CDR3 nucleotides read TGTGCCAGCAGCCCGACAGGGAGGGGGTCCGGGGAGCTGTTTTTT. The full variable domain, rest sourced from reference TRBV7-6 and TRBJ2-2, is GAGVSQSPRYKVTKRGQDVALRCDPISGHVSLYWYRQALGQGPEFLTYFNYEAQQDKSGLPNDRFSAERPEGSISTLTIQRTEQRDSAMYRCASSPTGRGSGELFFGEGSRLTVL.

In this sample, this clonotype turned up many times. The DNA is left out, because the CDR3 cannot be placed on it with certainty; the CDR3 is given as TCRdb lists it. The gene calls are TRBV11-2 and TRBJ1-2; TRBD1 reflects the table's D call only, with no check against the DNA. The CDR3 is made up of 12 amino acids, end residues included. Germline V CDR1 and CDR2: SGHAT, FQNNGV. The CDR3 region is CASSLWGQGSTF.

The V and J genes are TRBV15 and TRBJ2-2, with TRBD2 matching 16 bases. V shed 3 bases and J 7 bases; nucleotides not matched to a gene: 11. The CDR3 is made up of 19 amino acids. Germline CDR1 and CDR2: LNHNV and YYDKDF (reference sequence). The CDR3: CATSRQSGTSGGAGGELFF. CDR3 in DNA: TGTGCCACCAGCAGGCAGTCCGGGACTAGCGGGGGGGCCGGCGGGGAGCTGTTTTTT.

The chain employs TRBV6-5 and TRBJ2-3; D assignment may be TRBD1 or TRBD2 (5 bases each). With 0 bases removed from V and 5 bases from J, the gap between germline ends came to 18 bases. Germline assignment: CDR1 MNHEY and CDR2 SVGAGI. This CDR3 has 17 residues. The CDR3 nucleotides are TGTGCCAGCAGTTACTCGAGCGGATCCACAGGACGAGATACGCAGTATTTT. It specifies CASSYSSGSTGRDTQYF.

The rearrangement uses TRBV11-2 and TRBJ2-2; D unresolved. Trimming pared 1 base from V and 6 bases from J, leaving 6 bases between. Looked up from germline, CDR1 is SGHAT and CDR2 is FQNNGV. This CDR3 has 13 residues. Here the CDR3 DNA reads TGTGCCAGCAGCTTAGGTTGGGCCGGGGAGCTGTTTTTT. This gives the protein CASSLGWAGELFF.

The J gene is TRBJ2-1, the V gene TRBV5-1; 9 bases are shared with TRBD2. CDR1 and CDR2 from the germline V gene are SGHRS and YFSETQ. CDR3 length: 16 amino acids. Trimming took 4 bases from V and 10 from J; bases not matched to a gene: 15. Here the CDR3 reads CASSVISGSAPREQFF. The CDR3 DNA is TGCGCCAGCAGCGTAATTAGCGGGAGCGCCCCCCGAGAGCAGTTCTTC.

The rearrangement joins TRBV5-8 to TRBJ2-3; the D gene is possibly TRBD2 (6 bases). Trimming cost V 4 bases and J 4 bases, with 16 bases left between them. The CDR3 has 15 residues. Per the germline V gene, CDR1 is SGHTS and CDR2 is YDEGEE. The CDR3: CASSPRGGISDTQYF. The CDR3 DNA is TGTGCCAGCAGCCCTCGTGGAGGGATATCAGATACGCAGTATTTT. The whole variable domain, filled in from reference TRBV5-8 and TRBJ2-3, reads EAGVTQSPTHLIKTRGQQATLRCSPISGHTSVYWYQQALGLGLQFLLWYDEGEERNRGNFPPRFSGRQFPNYSSELNVNALELEDSALYLCASSPRGGISDTQYFGPGTRLTVL.

There are a few counts of this clonotype. A much more abundant neighbour one base away suggests this may be a read error. The chain recombines TRBV6-4 with TRBJ1-5; 7 nucleotides match TRBD1. The CDR3 has 17 residues. CDR1 MRHNA and CDR2 SNTAGT come from the germline V gene. Trimming cost V 11 bases and J 0 bases; bases outside gene matches: 16. The CDR3 region is CAFTRRSGQNSNQPQHF. The DNA of the CDR3 is TGTGCCTTCACGAGGAGATCGGGACAGAATAGCAATCAGCCCCAGCATTTT.

The chain joins TRBV24-1 to TRBJ2-1; D perhaps matches TRBD2 (5 bases). Germline values: CDR1 KGHDR, CDR2 SFDVKD. The CDR3 loop spans 17 amino acids. The V end was cut by 1 base, the J end by 6 bases, with 18 bases between. For the CDR3, the DNA is TGTGCCACCAGTGATTTCCAGAGGGTTGAGGGTGGCAATGAGCAGTTCTTC. Amino acid sequence: CATSDFQRVEGGNEQFF.